The T cell receptor beta chain described here comes from a study of CD8 T cells in Susac syndrome. Study overall: When their blood was taken, patients with Susac syndrome were therapy-naive, taking corticosteroids, or taking intravenous immunoglobulin alone.

Germline loops: CDR1 LGHNA, CDR2 YSLEER. The CDR3 consists of 17 residues. V trimming: 0 bases; J trimming: 0 bases; junction bases outside the gene matches: 5. Patients with Susac syndrome fulfilled recently defined diagnostic criteria for definite or probable disease. Random hexamers were used to reverse transcribe an amount of roughly 0.5 to 1 ug RNA. One entry per CDR3 protein, called by TCRdb with MiXCR from the immunoSEQ multiplex PCR reads. The sample has 200,000 to 250,000 distinct CDR3 sequences; approximately 94% are singletons. This clonotype was sampled from a human donor with Susac syndrome. J is TRBJ2-1 and V is TRBV4-3; 7 bases map to TRBD2. Sample: CD4+ T cells from PBMCs. The CDR3 protein is CASSQDVGGGSYNEQFF. Here the CDR3 DNA reads TGCGCCAGCAGCCAAGATGTGGGGGGGGGCTCCTACAATGAGCAGTTCTTC.